This entry is about one T cell receptor (beta chain). Its antigen target is currently unknown. No base quality values were provided; no much bigger clone lies one nucleotide off. In total, 630 or so healthy bone marrow donors made up the cohort. At the time of sampling, all cohort members were nominally healthy, though unrecorded immune exposures were likely present. The donor was CMV seronegative and was included in the group of a few hundred seronegative cohort members. A peripheral blood sample was provided by each donor, and peripheral blood mononuclear cells were used for TCR beta sequencing. The Qiagen DNeasy Blood Extraction Kit was used to extract genomic DNA from the blood cell samples. Taken from the germline V gene, the CDR1 and CDR2 loops are SGDLS and YYNGEE. V is shortened by 4 bases, J by 2 bases, and the region joining them spans 15 bases. The CDR3, from cysteine to phenylalanine, totals 15 residues. Only the CDR3 region is kept as DNA, spanning 45 bases read in frame from base 1.

These data originate in a study of cytomegalovirus exposure and HLA in healthy donors (dated by TCRdb to the late 2010s). A note on the overall study: According to an earlier analysis of 450 to 650 of the donors, about 170 million T cells yielded some 110 million unique TCR beta sequences and about 300 Gb of sequence data. Using immunosequencing, the study profiled T cell repertoires from 640 or so subjects and related those repertoires to cytomegalovirus serostatus. Across some 400 genotyped donors of the cohort, an average of roughly 250,000 unique TCR beta nucleotide sequences per donor were sequenced, and roughly 20% of those sequences were non-productive. A later genetic analysis used genome-wide SNP genotypes for about 65% of the 666 donors, treating that subset as a discovery cohort. The study aimed to test whether signatures of past pathogen exposure could be identified by cataloging public T cell receptors. Alongside the repertoire data, information on donor age, sex, ethnicity and CMV serostatus was compiled. A later analysis re-examined previously published TCR beta repertoires from just over 650 donors and added high-resolution HLA genotyping to investigate patterns of TCR occurrence. Among the roughly 390 genotyped donors, approximately 82% belonged to the genetic ancestry cluster associated with self-reported Caucasian donors. Roughly 5 DR-DQ haplotypes were treated as single units for association and clustering because of strong linkage in the cohort. To predict cytomegalovirus infection status, the study brought together high-throughput TCR immunosequencing, statistical association of individual TCRs with disease status, and machine learning. HLA typing included class I and class II loci at four-digit resolution. All discovery cohort repertoires had been generated using a single sequencing platform. A separate validation cohort of approximately 120 different subjects was used in addition to the roughly 620-subject first cohort. The number of typed donors differed by locus: about 620-640 for A, B, C, DRB1 and DQB1; some 540 for DQA1; 606 for DPA1; and roughly 470 for DPB1. In an earlier analysis of 500 to 650 of the donors, high-throughput TCR beta sequencing was used to judge whether each TCR beta V gene segment behaved as functional or pseudogenic. An early release that covered approximately 600 HLA-typed donors contained about 300 gigabases of sequencing data and roughly 84 million unique TCR sequences. Rather than drawing on any new phenotypic data, the later analysis identified candidate immune exposures from TCR beta sequences and the way those sequences occurred across donors.

Library preparation was by the immunoSEQ multiplex PCR assay. For the multiplex PCR, a mixture combining 60 forward primers for TCR Vbeta segments and 13 reverse primers for TCR Jbeta segments was used. The CDR3 region of rearranged TCR beta genes was amplified from genomic DNA by a multiplex PCR assay. The Illumina HiSeq System was used to sequence the amplified TCR beta libraries as 87-base-pair reads. Processing in the source paper ran as follows. In a later analysis, approximately 74 million unique TCR beta chains were counted across the 690 or so repertoires, and around 10 million of these chains were shared by at least two donors. Raw reads were error-corrected and collapsed into unique sequences with a nearest-neighbor algorithm that merged closely related sequences to remove PCR and sequencing errors. To assign V, D and J gene segments, CDR3 sequences were aligned to IMGT reference sequences. For a sequence to be retained, at least a six-nucleotide match to both a V gene segment and a J gene segment was required. A rearrangement counted as productive if the CDR3 had no stop codons and remained in frame with V and J, and every other rearrangement counted as non-productive. Following IMGT convention, CDR3 was defined as the stretch from the second conserved V-encoded cysteine to the conserved J-encoded phenylalanine. In an earlier analysis of 550 to 650 of the donors, sequences lacking an unambiguous match to a single V gene segment were excluded. An earlier analysis of several hundred of the donors called V segments functional above 56.7% productive rearrangements and segregating when the between-donor standard deviation exceeded 5%. A statistical classification framework was built for diagnosing cytomegalovirus status from the catalog of TCR beta chain sequences. In a later analysis, V and J genes were assigned by comparing TCR nucleotide sequences against IMGT/GENE-DB human TR gene sequences. In a later analysis, CDR3 sequences and most-parsimonious VDJ recombination scenarios were assigned using the TCRdist pipeline. In a later analysis, each TCR beta chain was defined by its CDR3 amino acid sequence together with its V-gene family, and reads lacking a unique V-gene family were excluded. As a way to deal with suspected cross-contamination and a sequencing artifact, a later analysis dropped approximately 570 nucleotide sequences that were highly shared and had low generation probability. In a later analysis, a clonal expansion index for each public chain was calculated from normalized within-repertoire ranks of inferred template counts. In a later analysis, generation probabilities were computed with a VDJ recombination model fitted to out-of-frame rearrangements, and the resulting probabilities were checked against IGoR. Hypergeometric tests were used in a later analysis to score TCR-TCR, TCR-HLA and TCR-CMV co-occurrence, with a repertoire-size bias correction applied to the TCR pairs. A later analysis estimated false discovery rates by permuting HLA or CMV assignments 20 times. In a later analysis, co-occurring TCRs were grouped using DBSCAN, with TCRdist sequence similarity added in when clustering inside HLA-allele-positive subsets. Repertoires with fewer than 30,000 or more than 120,000 public chains, plus five repertoires with anomalous nucleotide sharing, were excluded from co-occurrence clustering. The immuneACCESS repertoire file appears here via TCRdb, limited to in-frame rearrangements. These files lack a portion of the clones; in checked studies, under half of the deficit traces to unresolved V genes, and the cause of the others is not known. The DNA was the basis for D and trimming; V, J and clone size are from that table. This sample is represented by under 150,000 clones; 70% to 85% of them were singletons. The leading ten clones occupy around 2.6% of the sample.

Study-wide conclusions, independent of this receptor: A few of the identified cytomegalovirus-associated TCR beta chains were confirmed in vitro to be specific for cytomegalovirus antigens. Because some donors lacked HLA typing at each locus, the association tests relied only on the typed subset. The only immune exposure information available for the cohort was CMV serostatus. Presence/absence analyses assumed roughly uniform sequencing depth across donors, an assumption that may not hold. A further reported finding was that TCR beta sequences accurately predicted the HLA-A and HLA-B alleles for most subjects in the first cohort. Across donors, most TCR sequences were observed very rarely, whereas some public TCRs were present in many individuals. In a later analysis, the rate of TCR association differed among HLA loci, with DRB1 alleles having the most associated TCRs and HLA-C alleles having the fewest. The classifier was reported to diagnose cytomegalovirus status with high specificity and sensitivity in both the original and validation cohorts. In a later analysis, some 17,000 TCR beta sequences were associated with specific HLA alleles at a false discovery rate of 0.05. A later analysis found that HLA-associated TCR beta chains were more clonally expanded and had lower generation probabilities than equally common non-associated chains. When HLA alleles, especially DR and DQ, strongly co-occurred, TCR associations were difficult to assign to individual alleles. Linkage disequilibrium might explain the correlated functional status among segregating V segments, but an unknown experimental factor could not be excluded. The authors suggested that the approach could potentially be generalized to other disease states and immunological phenotypes. In the study, about 150 TCR beta chains were listed as associated with cytomegalovirus. In an earlier analysis of 450 to 750 of the donors, most TCR beta V segments appeared in productive rearrangements about 87% or about 30% of the time, broadly matching IMGT annotations. An association between a missense DCLRE1C variant and V-gene and J-gene trimming of TCR beta chains was found in a later genetic analysis and replicated in an independent cohort. Because counts were too low, 15 or so rarely observed V segments, including chromosome 9 orphons, were excluded from the earlier analysis of 587 of the donors. The cohort was sequenced for TCR beta chains only, and without alpha or paired-chain data the features that could be detected were limited. Several of the top co-occurrence clusters appeared to be linked to parvovirus B19, influenza, CMV and Epstein-Barr virus, according to a later analysis. A cluster of highly shared sequence variants was judged likely to represent a technical artifact of the sequencing pipeline. Because the 87-base-pair reads could not distinguish some IMGT-functional V segments, including TRBV6-2 and TRBV6-3, those segments were excluded. According to a later analysis, most CMV-associated TCR beta chains appeared to be HLA-restricted, and the HLA associations seemed to be driven largely by CMV exposure. Compared with the roughly 700-donor mean, donors in an Asian-associated ancestry cluster had fewer N-insertions in productive TCRs, according to a later genetic analysis.

Rearrangement joined TRBV9 to TRBJ1-1; the D segment cannot be called with confidence. The TCR was taken from a young woman in good health and CMV-seronegative. Input material: PBMCs. The CDR3 corresponds to CASSLGGSPNTEAFF. The sequenced DNA is TGTGCCAGCAGCCTAGGCGGCTCGCCAAACACTGAAGCTTTCTTT.